This T cell receptor beta chain came from a study of spatial heterogeneity in lung cancer (dated by TCRdb to the late 2010s). Background on the whole study: The donors were approximately 70 patients from the lung TRACERx cohort who had early-stage, untreated non-small cell lung cancer. Beta-chain transcripts were consistently detected in greater numbers than alpha-chain transcripts, which likely reflected higher beta-chain transcript abundance. The study linked features of the TCR repertoire to counts of nonsynonymous mutations, which were determined by whole-exome sequencing of tumor tissue. In non-small cell lung cancer, the study quantitatively compared TCR alpha and beta repertoires across several tumor regions, matched nontumor lung, and blood. In the raw uncorrected reads, each unique combination of TCR and UMI appeared more than ten times on average. Both alpha and beta chains were TCR-sequenced in samples taken at surgery, namely 220 tumor regions, around 70 matched nontumor lung samples and 56 PBMC samples. Follow-up PBMC samples were sequenced whenever the samples were available, and the median time to follow-up was two to three years after resection. The study at large found these results: Confirming at a functional level the hypothesis that regional TCRs recognize regional mutations was considered to require additional single-cell paired TCR alpha and beta sequencing. Comparisons of baseline and follow-up blood repertoires included only around 15 patients. Ubiquitous expanded tumor TCRs were found in blood more often at tumor resection than at routine follow-up.

Interpreted using the paper, the time point label stands for: blood at routine non-recurrence follow-up after resection. TCR sequencing used whole RNA extracted from tumor and nontumor lung tissue, or from cryopreserved PBMC samples, without cell sorting. A patient was chosen for TCR sequencing only when enough RNA was available from at least two tumor regions. About this clonotype itself: Its antigen has not been determined. Per-base qualities were not stored, and no clone one base away is much larger.

Libraries were prepared through 5' RACE. The sequencer listed for this sample is NextSeq 500. To allow correction of PCR and sequencing errors, the TCR library protocol tagged every TCR cDNA molecule with a unique molecular identifier. Processing in the source paper ran as follows. Decombinator tools were used for TCR identification, UMI-based error correction and CDR3 extraction. Expanded TCRs were defined as those above a frequency of 2 per 1,000, corresponding to the top 1% of the tumor frequency distribution. Renyi diversity was calculated using the R vegan package after each repertoire was subsampled 100 times to 5,000 TCRs. To build CDR3 similarity networks, amino acid triplet string-kernel similarity was used, and CDR3s were connected when their pairwise similarity was above 0.82. The public reads were quality trimmed at Q25 with fastp and then assembled into clones with MiXCR by TCRdb, keeping productive beta chains. Each CDR3 protein gets just one entry, which takes the most common genes and DNA from the rows behind it. The V and J calls reflect TCRdb's pipeline rather than the authors' work. Counted in this sample were 40,000 to 45,000 distinct CDR3 sequences; 20% to 25% of them appeared once. Of the sample, approximately 7.2% falls within the top ten clones.

From V the trimming removes 4 bases and from J it removes 4 bases, while the gene matches leave 5 bases of the junction unaccounted for. The CDR3 numbers 16 residues from cysteine through phenylalanine. Left in the record is the CDR3 DNA by itself, 48 bases read in frame from the first base. From a lookup of the germline V gene (reference sequence), CDR1 and CDR2 are SEHNR and FQNEAQ. The receptor's source is a female donor with early-stage non-small cell lung cancer. The V and J segments used are TRBV7-9 and TRBJ2-3; TRBD2 aligns with 13 central bases. This specimen consisted of PBMCs, obtained at follow-up. The CDR3 reads as follows: CASSYPGLAGADTQYF. The bases are TGTGCCAGCAGCTACCCAGGACTAGCGGGAGCAGATACGCAGTATTTT.